The present TCR beta chain was sequenced within a study of blood T cell repertoires in COVID-19. Study-level background: The United States, Italy and Spain supplied acute and convalescent COVID-19 samples. T cells, B-cell-depleted T cells, or PBMCs supplied cDNA or gDNA.

TCRdb's table, derived via immunoSEQ multiplex PCR, lists solely in-frame clones and lacks some. The table shows approximately 90,000 clones, with 60% to 85% occurring only once. The sequence came from a human donor in a cohort sampled during active COVID-19. Sequenced material: peripheral blood.

In DNA, the CDR3 is TGTGCCAGCAGTCCCCTCCTGACAGGGGGCAATCAGCCCCAGCATTTT. Translated: CASSPLLTGGNQPQHF. This chain uses TRBV28 with TRBJ1-5; TRBD1 aligns across 8 bases. Germline V gene lookup returns CDR1 MDHEN and CDR2 SYDVKM. The CDR3 extends over 16 amino acids. J lost 2 bases, V lost 5 bases, and 8 bases had no gene match.